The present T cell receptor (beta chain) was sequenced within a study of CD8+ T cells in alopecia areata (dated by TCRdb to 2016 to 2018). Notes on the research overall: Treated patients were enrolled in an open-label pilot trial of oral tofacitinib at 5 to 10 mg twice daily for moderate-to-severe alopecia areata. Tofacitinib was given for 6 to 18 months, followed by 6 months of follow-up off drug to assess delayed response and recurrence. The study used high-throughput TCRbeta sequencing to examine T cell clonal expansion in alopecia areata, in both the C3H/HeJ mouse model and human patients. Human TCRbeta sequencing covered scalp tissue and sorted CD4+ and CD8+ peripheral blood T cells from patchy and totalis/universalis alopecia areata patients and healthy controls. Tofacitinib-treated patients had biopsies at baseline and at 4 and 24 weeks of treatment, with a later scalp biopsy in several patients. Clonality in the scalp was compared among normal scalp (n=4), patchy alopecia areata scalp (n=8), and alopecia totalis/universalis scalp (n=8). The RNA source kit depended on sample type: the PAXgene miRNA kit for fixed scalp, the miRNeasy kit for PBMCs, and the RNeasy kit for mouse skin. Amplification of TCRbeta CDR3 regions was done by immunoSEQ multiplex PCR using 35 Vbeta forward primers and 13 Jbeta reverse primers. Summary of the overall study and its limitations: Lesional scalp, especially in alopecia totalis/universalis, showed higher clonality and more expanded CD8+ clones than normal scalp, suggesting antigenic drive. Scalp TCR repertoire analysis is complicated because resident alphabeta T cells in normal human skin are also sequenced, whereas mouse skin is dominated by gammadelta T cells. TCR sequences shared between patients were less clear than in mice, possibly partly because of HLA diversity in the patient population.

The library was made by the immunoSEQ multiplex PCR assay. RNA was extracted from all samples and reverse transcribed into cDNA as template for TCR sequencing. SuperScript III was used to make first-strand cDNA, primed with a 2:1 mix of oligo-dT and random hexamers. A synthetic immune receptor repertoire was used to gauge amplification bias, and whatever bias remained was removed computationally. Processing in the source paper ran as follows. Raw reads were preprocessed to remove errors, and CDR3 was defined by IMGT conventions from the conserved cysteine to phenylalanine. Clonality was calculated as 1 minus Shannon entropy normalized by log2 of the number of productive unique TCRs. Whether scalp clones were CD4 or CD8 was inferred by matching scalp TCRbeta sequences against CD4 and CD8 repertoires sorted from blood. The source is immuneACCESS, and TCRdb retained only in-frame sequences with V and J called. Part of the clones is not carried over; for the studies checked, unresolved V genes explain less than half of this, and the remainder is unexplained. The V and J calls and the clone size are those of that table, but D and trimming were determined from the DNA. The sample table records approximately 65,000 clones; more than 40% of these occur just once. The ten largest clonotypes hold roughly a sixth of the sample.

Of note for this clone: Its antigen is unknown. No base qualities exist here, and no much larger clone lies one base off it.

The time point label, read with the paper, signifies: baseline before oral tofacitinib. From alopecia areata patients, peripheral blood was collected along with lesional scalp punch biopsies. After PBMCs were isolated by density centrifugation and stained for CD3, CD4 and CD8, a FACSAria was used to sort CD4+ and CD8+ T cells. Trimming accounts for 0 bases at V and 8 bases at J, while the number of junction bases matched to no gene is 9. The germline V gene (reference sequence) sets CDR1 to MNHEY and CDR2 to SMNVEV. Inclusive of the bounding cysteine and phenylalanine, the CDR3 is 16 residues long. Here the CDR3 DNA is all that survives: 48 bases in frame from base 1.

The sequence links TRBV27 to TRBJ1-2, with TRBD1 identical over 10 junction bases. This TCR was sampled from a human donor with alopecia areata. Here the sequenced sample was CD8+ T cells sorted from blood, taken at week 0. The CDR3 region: CASSLSPAGTGDGYTF. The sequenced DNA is TGTGCCAGCAGTTTATCTCCCGCCGGGACAGGGGACGGCTACACCTTC.